The 19 T cell receptor beta chains presented below share a single source sample, sequenced in a study of T-cell reconstitution after alpha-beta-depleted transplantation in children. Unique molecular identifiers were used to barcode this TCRbeta library. TCRdb recomputed calls from the PCR reads with MiXCR, one row per CDR3 protein. The table records 60,000 to 85,000 distinct CDR3 sequences, about a sixth of them present only once. The sequences come from PBMCs, mostly from graft donor cells, collected 360 days after TCRalphabeta/CD19-depleted stem cell transplant. All receptors derive from a male patient under 10 years old who had a stem cell transplant for acute lymphoblastic leukemia, so the T cells may come from the graft donor.

The genes are TRBV3-1 and TRBJ2-1; 7 nucleotides align to TRBD2. Germline CDR1 and CDR2: LGHDT and YNNKEL (reference sequence). This CDR3 is built from 15 residues. V dropped 1 base and J dropped 4; count of bases not matched to a gene: 4. CDR3 amino acids: CASSQGGLTYNEQFF. CDR3 sequence (DNA): TGTGCCAGCAGCCAAGGGGGACTAACATACAATGAGCAGTTCTTC.

This sequence joins TRBV7-9 and TRBJ1-1; tentative D call: TRBD1 (5 bases). Trimming shortened V by 5 bases and J by 4 bases, and 11 bases separated the two germline ends. The CDR3 covers 13 residues. CDR1 is SEHNR, CDR2 FQNEAQ, per germline (reference sequence). CDR3 amino acids: CASSQTRGTEAFF. In DNA, the CDR3 is TGTGCCAGCAGCCAGACGAGGGGCACTGAAGCTTTCTTT. Full variable domain (outside the CDR3, taken from reference TRBV7-9 and TRBJ1-1): DTGVSQNPRHKITKRGQNVTFRCDPISEHNRLYWYRQTLGQGPEFLTYFQNEAQLEKSRLLSDRFSAERPKGSFSTLEIQRTEQGDSAMYLCASSQTRGTEAFFGQGTRLTVV.

V and J are TRBV7-8 and TRBJ2-1; no clear D. Per germline, CDR1 SGHVS and CDR2 FQNEAQ. The length of the CDR3 is 15 residues. V lost 4 bases and J 3 bases, leaving 13 bases between the germline ends. The CDR3 nucleotides are TGTGCCAGCAGCTACTCCTCGGTGGTCTACAATGAGCAGTTCTTC. Translated: CASSYSSVVYNEQFF.

The chain couples TRBV10-3 to TRBJ2-1; 7 bases align to TRBD2. This CDR3 contains 15 residues. Per the germline V gene, CDR1 is ENHRY and CDR2 is SYGVKD. The V segment lost 11 bases and the J segment 6 bases; nucleotides outside the gene matches: 16. Written as DNA, the CDR3 is TGTGCCCGCTACATGGGGGAGGGCCATGGCAATGAGCAGTTCTTC. Protein product: CARYMGEGHGNEQFF.

This clonotype showed up many times. The rearrangement uses TRBV2 and TRBJ1-1; possibly TRBD1 for D (5 bases). This CDR3 is built from 14 residues. Germline CDR1 SNHLY, CDR2 FYNNEI. Between the trimmed V and J ends, which lost 2 bases and 0 bases, there was a span of 7 bases. CDR3 sequence (DNA): TGTGCCAGCAGTGAAAGACAGCTGAACACTGAAGCTTTCTTT. As protein: CASSERQLNTEAFF.

This clonotype was counted ten times or more. This chain links TRBV7-6 with TRBJ2-3; 9 bases align to TRBD2. CDR1 and CDR2 (germline): SGHVS, FNYEAQ. CDR3 length: 15 amino acids. V gave up 2 bases and J gave up 6 bases; unmatched junction bases: 6. The CDR3 reads CASSLLAGKGDTQYF. The CDR3 DNA follows: TGTGCCAGCAGCTTACTAGCGGGAAAGGGGGATACGCAGTATTTT. Full variable domain (missing parts from reference TRBV7-6 and TRBJ2-3): GAGVSQSPRYKVTKRGQDVALRCDPISGHVSLYWYRQALGQGPEFLTYFNYEAQQDKSGLPNDRFSAERPEGSISTLTIQRTEQRDSAMYRCASSLLAGKGDTQYFGPGTRLTVL.

This chain links TRBV5-1 with TRBJ2-3; unclear D gene. This CDR3 has 13 residues. Looked up from germline, CDR1 is SGHRS and CDR2 is YFSETQ. Trimming took 0 bases from V and 5 from J, leaving 7 bases between them. The CDR3 region has the DNA TGCGCCAGCAGCTTGGGGCCCCAAGATACGCAGTATTTT. Amino acid sequence: CASSLGPQDTQYF.

This clonotype has ten or more counts. The rearrangement joins TRBV12-3 or TRBV12-4 to TRBJ2-1; D is undetermined. There are 16 residues in the CDR3. Trimming removed 3 bases at V and 0 bases at J, with 12 bases between. The CDR3 coding sequence is TGTGCCAGCAGTTTCAACTACCCCTCCTCCTACAATGAGCAGTTCTTC. Translating it yields CASSFNYPSSYNEQFF.

This clonotype has more than one count but fewer than ten. The genes are TRBV11-2 and TRBJ2-2, with D uncertain. The V gene lost 0 bases and the J gene lost 3 bases, with 8 bases spanning the gap. CDR3 size: 15 residues. CDR1 is SGHAT, CDR2 FQNNGV, per germline. The CDR3: CASSLDGSHTGELFF. For the CDR3, the DNA is TGTGCCAGCAGCTTAGATGGTAGCCACACCGGGGAGCTGTTTTTT.

The chain's CDR3 is CASSLPGQGRDEQYF. CDR3 DNA sequence: TGTGCCAGCAGTCTCCCGGGACAGGGTCGCGACGAGCAGTACTTC. The chain is built from TRBV27 and TRBJ2-7; 9 bases fit TRBD1. The ends lost 5 bases at V and 5 bases at J; junction bases unmatched: 10. The CDR3 sequence is 15 residues long. Per germline, CDR1 MNHEY and CDR2 SMNVEV (reference sequence).

There are many counts of this clonotype. The chain combines TRBV28 with TRBJ1-4; D might be TRBD1 (5 bases). Trimming left V 2 bases short and J 0 bases short, with 10 bases between. The CDR3 spans 16 residues. Per the germline V gene, CDR1 is MDHEN and CDR2 is SYDVKM. CDR3 amino acids: CASSLAGPPTNEKLFF. The CDR3 coding sequence is TGTGCCAGCAGTTTAGCGGGGCCGCCAACTAATGAAAAACTGTTTTTT.

This clonotype was detected a few times. The chain employs TRBV28 and TRBJ2-7, with D possibly being TRBD2 (5 bases). CDR3 length equals 14 residues. Germline V gene lookup returns CDR1 MDHEN and CDR2 SYDVKM. V lost 7 bases to trimming and J lost 0 bases, with 13 bases between them. The CDR3 nucleotides are TGTGCCAGCAAACACCGAGGGATCTCCTACGAGCAGTACTTC. It is translated as CASKHRGISYEQYF.

The chain is built from TRBV6-1 and TRBJ1-2; D is possibly TRBD1 (5 bases). CDR3 length: 15 residues. Trimming left V 4 bases short and J 6 bases short, with 18 bases between. Germline lookup yields CDR1 MNHNS and CDR2 SASEGT. CDR3 sequence (DNA): TGTGCCAGCAGTGCGGGGACGCCTGGACCCAATGGCTACACCTTC. Residues: CASSAGTPGPNGYTF.

This clonotype showed up just a few times. The rearrangement uses TRBV5-6 and TRBJ2-3; D gene ambiguous. This CDR3 has 15 amino acids. V lost 1 base, J lost 0 bases, and 9 bases lay in between. Germline V CDR1 and CDR2: SGHDT, YYEEEE. The CDR3 sequence is CASSLRATSTDTQYF. In nucleotides, the CDR3 is TGTGCCAGCAGCTTGCGGGCAACTAGCACAGATACGCAGTATTTT. The full variable domain, its missing parts supplied by reference TRBV5-6 and TRBJ2-3, is DAGVTQSPTHLIKTRGQQVTLRCSPKSGHDTVSWYQQALGQGPQFIFQYYEEEERQRGNFPDRFSGHQFPNYSSELNVNALLLGDSALYLCASSLRATSTDTQYFGPGTRLTVL.

This clonotype showed up just a few times. The CDR3 reads CASNLQGLCSTDTQYF. CDR3 nucleotide sequence: TGTGCCAGCAATCTACAGGGATTATGTAGCACAGATACGCAGTATTTT. The V and J genes are TRBV6-1 and TRBJ2-3, with D possibly matching TRBD1 (6 bases). The CDR3 is made up of 16 amino acids. V was clipped by 7 bases and J by 0 bases, with 17 bases between them. CDR1 is MNHNS and CDR2 is SASEGT in the germline V gene.

A few counts support this clonotype. The chain employs TRBV3-1 and TRBJ2-5; D not certain. Germline values: CDR1 LGHDT, CDR2 YNNKEL (reference sequence). V lost 3 bases, J lost 4 bases, and 3 bases lay in between. This CDR3 contains 11 residues. The CDR3 loop reads CASSHTETQYF. DNA of the CDR3: TGTGCCAGCAGCCACACAGAGACCCAGTACTTC.

A few counts support this clonotype. This sequence joins TRBV12-3 or TRBV12-4 and TRBJ2-7; no clear D. The CDR3 runs 13 residues. V was pared by 2 bases and J by 6 bases, with 11 bases between. The DNA for the CDR3 is TGTGCCAGCAGTTTAAGGCGGTATGGCGAGCAGTACTTC. Protein sequence: CASSLRRYGEQYF.

The V and J genes are TRBV29-1 and TRBJ2-1; D unresolved. V was shortened by 3 bases and J by 4 bases, with 7 bases between the two germline ends. The CDR3 is 12 residues long. Germline V lookup: CDR1 SQVTM, CDR2 ANQGSEA. The CDR3 loop is CSVEGRYNEQFF. CDR3 DNA: TGCAGCGTTGAGGGCCGGTACAATGAGCAGTTCTTC.

V usage is TRBV12-3 or TRBV12-4 and J usage is TRBJ2-1; 13 nucleotides line up with TRBD2. CDR3 size: 16 residues. With V trimmed by 1 base and J by 7 bases, 4 bases remained unmatched. The CDR3 sequence: CASSLETSGRANEQFF. DNA of the CDR3: TGTGCCAGCAGTTTAGAAACTAGCGGGAGGGCTAATGAGCAGTTCTTC.